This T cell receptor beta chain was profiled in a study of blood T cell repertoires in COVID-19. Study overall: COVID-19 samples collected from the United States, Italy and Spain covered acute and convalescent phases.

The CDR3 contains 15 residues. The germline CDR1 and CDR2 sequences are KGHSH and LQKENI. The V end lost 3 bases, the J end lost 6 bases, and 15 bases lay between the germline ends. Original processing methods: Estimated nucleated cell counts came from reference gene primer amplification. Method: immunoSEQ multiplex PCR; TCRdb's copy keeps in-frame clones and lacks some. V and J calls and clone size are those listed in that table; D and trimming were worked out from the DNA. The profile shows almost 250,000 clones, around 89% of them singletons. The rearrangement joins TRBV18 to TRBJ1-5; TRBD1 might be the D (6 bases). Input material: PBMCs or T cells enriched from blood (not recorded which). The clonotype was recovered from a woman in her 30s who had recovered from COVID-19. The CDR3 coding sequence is TGTGCCAGCTCACCTACAGGGTCTGGTAGTCAGCCCCAGCATTTT. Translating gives CASSPTGSGSQPQHF.